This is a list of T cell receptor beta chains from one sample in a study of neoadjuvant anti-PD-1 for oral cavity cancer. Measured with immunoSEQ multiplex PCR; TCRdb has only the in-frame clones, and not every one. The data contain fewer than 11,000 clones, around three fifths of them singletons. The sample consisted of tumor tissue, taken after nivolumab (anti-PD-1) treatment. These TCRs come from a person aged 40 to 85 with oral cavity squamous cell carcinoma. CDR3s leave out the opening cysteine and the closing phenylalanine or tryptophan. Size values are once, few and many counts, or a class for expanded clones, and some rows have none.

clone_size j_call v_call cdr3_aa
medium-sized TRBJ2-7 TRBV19 ASSIPGTAIGQY
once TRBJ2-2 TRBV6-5 ASSFGRRDTGELF
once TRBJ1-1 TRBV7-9 ASSLASGRSWAF
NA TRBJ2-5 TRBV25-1 ASSHTGGGETQY
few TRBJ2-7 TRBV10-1 ASSENSHYEQY
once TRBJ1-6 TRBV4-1 ASSQDYPGNSPLH
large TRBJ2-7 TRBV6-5 ASSPPGRYEQY
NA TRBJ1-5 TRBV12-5 ASGRQGAPGEPQH
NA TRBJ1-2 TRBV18 ASSPGQARVVTYGYT
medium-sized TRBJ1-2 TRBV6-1 ASSERGGYGYT
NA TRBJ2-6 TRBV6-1 ASSEAGSGANVLT
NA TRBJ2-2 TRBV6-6 ASNRQGWNTGELF
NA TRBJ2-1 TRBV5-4 ASTRERTGTYNEQF
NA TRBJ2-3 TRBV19 ASSIGHRSTDTQY
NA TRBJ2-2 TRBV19 ASLGQGRFGELF
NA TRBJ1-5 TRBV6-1 ASSRQGRDQPQH
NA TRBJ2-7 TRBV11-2 ASSSTSGGSSYEQY
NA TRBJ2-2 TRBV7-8 ASSLTATGELF
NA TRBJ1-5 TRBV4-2 ASSQEEGGGLRQPQH
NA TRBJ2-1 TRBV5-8 ASSFNENSYNEQF
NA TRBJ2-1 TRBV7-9 ASSPLGLMGGIDEQF
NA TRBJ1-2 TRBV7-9 ASSLGDGVGGYT
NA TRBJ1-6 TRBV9 ASSVVGGESPLH
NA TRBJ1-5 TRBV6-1 ASSEGNNQPQH
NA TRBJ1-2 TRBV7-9 ASSPGRTEDGYT
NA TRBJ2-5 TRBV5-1 ASSPAGGETQY
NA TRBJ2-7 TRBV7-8 ASSPPGRYEQY
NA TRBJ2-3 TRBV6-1 ASSDGLAGGTDTQY
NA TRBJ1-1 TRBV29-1 SVEGWERTEAF
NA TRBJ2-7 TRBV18 ASSLTGQIVYEQY
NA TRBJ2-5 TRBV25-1 ASSDGGTQTQY
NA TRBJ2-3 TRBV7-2 ASSLYVDTQY
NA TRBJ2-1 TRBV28 AHRGEQRKDEQF
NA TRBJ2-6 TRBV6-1 ASSTGGSGANVLT
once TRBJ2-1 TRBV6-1 ASSSGLAGAGEQF
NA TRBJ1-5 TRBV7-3 ASSLVVTGSNQPQH
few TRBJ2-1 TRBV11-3 ASSLVGGTSNEQF
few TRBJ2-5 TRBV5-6 ASSPPGGLVETQY
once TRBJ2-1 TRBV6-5 ASSLAGGEF
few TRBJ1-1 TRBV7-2 ASSKTGLRGSEAF
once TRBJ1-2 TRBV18 ASSPGGLYGYT
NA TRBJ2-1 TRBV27 ASSLRSGGRNNEQF
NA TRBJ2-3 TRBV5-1 ASSSGTSRALGTDTQY
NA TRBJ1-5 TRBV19 ASSSPGQGSPGGNQPQH
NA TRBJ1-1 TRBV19 ASIGLSGTEAF
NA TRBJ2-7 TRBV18 ASSPSRDEQY
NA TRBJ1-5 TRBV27 ASSSLAKGKQPQH
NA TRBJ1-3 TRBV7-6 ASSYTGAGDTIY
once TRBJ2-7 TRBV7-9 ASSFVSYEQY
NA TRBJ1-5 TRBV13 ASSLRAGRNSNQPQH
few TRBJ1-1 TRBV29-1 SATLGLSTEAF
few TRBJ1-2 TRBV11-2 ASSLATGNYGYT
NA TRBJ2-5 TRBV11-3 ASSLSHLSGQGAVTQY
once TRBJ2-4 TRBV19 ATQTGTAGVAKNIQY
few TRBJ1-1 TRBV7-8 ASSLYRVGDTEAF
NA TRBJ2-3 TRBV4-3 ASSHSGTSGSTQY
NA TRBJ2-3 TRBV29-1 SVRLGGRTQY